This entry lists 15 T cell receptor beta chains sequenced from one sample in a study of chemoradiotherapy in HPV16-positive cancers. Clones were sequenced by immunoSEQ multiplex PCR, and TCRdb holds only the in-frame ones, with some missing. The table lists 30,000 to 35,000 clones, roughly nine tenths of them singletons. Sequenced here: blood, sampled from a patient who underwent chemoradiotherapy. These TCRs come from a human donor with HPV-associated anogenital cancer.

V usage is TRBV6-1 and J usage is TRBJ2-5; 9 bases agree with TRBD2. Looked up from germline, CDR1 is MNHNS and CDR2 is SASEGT. The CDR3 contains 16 residues. J gave up 4 bases and V 1 base, and 7 bases lay outside the gene matches. The CDR3 reads CASSEGGGRAGETQYF. Here the CDR3 DNA reads TGTGCCAGCAGTGAAGGGGGCGGGAGGGCCGGAGAGACCCAGTACTTC.

This clone was seen only a few times. The CDR3 bases are TGTGCCAGCACCCTAGGGCGGGGACGAGGCGGGACTGAAGCTTTCTTT. Protein product: CASTLGRGRGGTEAFF. The chain joins TRBV7-9 to TRBJ1-1; the D gene is possibly TRBD1 (5 bases). The CDR3 extends over 16 amino acids. The germline V gene has CDR1 SEHNR and CDR2 FQNEAQ (reference sequence). V was pared by 7 bases and J by 5 bases, with 23 bases between. Complete variable domain (other parts from reference TRBV7-9 and TRBJ1-1): DTGVSQNPRHKITKRGQNVTFRCDPISEHNRLYWYRQTLGQGPEFLTYFQNEAQLEKSRLLSDRFSAERPKGSFSTLEIQRTEQGDSAMYLCASTLGRGRGGTEAFFGQGTRLTVV.

The chain recombines TRBV7-2 with TRBJ1-2; 7 bases match TRBD1. Germline V CDR1 and CDR2: SGHTA, FQGNSA. The junction had 12 bases not matched to a gene; V was cut back by 7 bases and J by 7 bases. The CDR3 sequence is 14 residues long. CDR3 in amino acids: CASIERQGIAGYTF. CDR3 coding DNA: TGTGCCAGCATCGAGAGACAGGGAATAGCTGGCTACACCTTC. Full variable domain (missing parts from reference TRBV7-2 and TRBJ1-2): GAGVSQSPSNKVTEKGKDVELRCDPISGHTALYWYRQSLGQGLEFLIYFQGNSAPDKSGLPSDRFSAERTGGSVSTLTIQRTQQEDSAVYLCASIERQGIAGYTFGSGTRLTVV.

The chain is built from TRBV7-8 and TRBJ2-3, with D perhaps TRBD1 or TRBD2 (6 bases each). Per the germline V gene, CDR1 is SGHVS and CDR2 is FQNEAQ. The CDR3 length is 16 residues. Trimming stripped 1 base from V and 4 bases from J, with 15 bases between. This chain's CDR3 is CASSLGSGGGPDTQYF. The CDR3 DNA reads as TGTGCCAGCAGCTTAGGTAGCGGAGGGGGGCCAGATACGCAGTATTTT. Using reference TRBV7-8 and TRBJ2-3 for the parts outside the CDR3, the full variable domain is GAGVSQSPRYKVAKRGQDVALRCDPISGHVSLFWYQQALGQGPEFLTYFQNEAQLDKSGLPSDRFFAERPEGSVSTLKIQRTQQEDSAVYLCASSLGSGGGPDTQYFGPGTRLTVL.

This chain uses TRBV11-2 with TRBJ2-7, with D perhaps matching TRBD1 or TRBD2 (5 bases each). CDR1 and CDR2 from the germline V gene are SGHAT and FQNNGV. Between the trimmed V and J ends, which lost 6 bases and 0 bases, there was a span of 24 bases. The CDR3 extends over 18 amino acids. The chain's CDR3 is CASSPTPPGPTTSYEQYF. CDR3 coding DNA: TGTGCCAGCAGTCCTACTCCGCCGGGACCTACGACCTCCTACGAGCAGTACTTC.

This sequence joins TRBV6-5 and TRBJ2-4; weak D call: TRBD2 (5 bases). V was pared by 0 bases and J by 2 bases, with 8 bases between. This CDR3 region has 15 residues. Germline-derived CDR1 and CDR2 are MNHEY and SVGAGI. The CDR3 spells CASSYSRVTKNIQYF. CDR3 bases: TGTGCCAGCAGTTACTCGAGGGTAACCAAAAACATTCAGTACTTC.

The gene calls are TRBV19 and TRBJ1-6; the D gene is possibly TRBD1 (6 bases). Germline CDR1 and CDR2: LNHDA and SQIVND (reference sequence). Between the trimmed V and J ends, which lost 2 bases and 7 bases, there was a span of 9 bases. The CDR3 has 14 residues. The DNA of the CDR3 is TGTGCCAGTAGTATAAAAGGGACAAATTCACCCCTCCACTTT. Translating it yields CASSIKGTNSPLHF.

The V gene is TRBV7-9, the J gene TRBJ1-2; TRBD1 matches 11 bases. CDR1 and CDR2 (germline): SEHNR, FQNEAQ (reference sequence). This CDR3 comprises 15 residues. Trimming took 4 bases from V and 2 from J; bases not matched to a gene: 3. CDR3 coding DNA: TGTGCCAGCAGCTATGGGACAGGGGGAAACTATGGCTACACCTTC. Translation: CASSYGTGGNYGYTF.

The chain employs TRBV7-2 and TRBJ2-3; unclear D gene. Per the germline V gene, CDR1 is SGHTA and CDR2 is FQGNSA. Trimming left V 7 bases short and J 2 bases short, with 4 bases between. This CDR3 has 11 amino acids. The CDR3 nucleotides read TGTGCCAGCACATCCACAGATACGCAGTATTTT. Residues: CASTSTDTQYF.

The V call is TRBV30, the J call TRBJ2-3; 12 nucleotides match TRBD2. CDR3 length: 15 residues. Germline CDR1 and CDR2: GTSNPN and SVGIG (reference sequence). V lost 5 bases and J lost 5; bases outside the gene matches: 8. The CDR3 bases are TGTGCCTGGGTGAGACTAGCGGGAGTAGGAGATACGCAGTATTTT. Amino acids: CAWVRLAGVGDTQYF.

The chain has TRBV5-5 and TRBJ2-6; D gene unclear. Germline loops: CDR1 SGHKS, CDR2 YYEKEE (reference sequence). This CDR3 is 15 amino acids long. V lost 2 bases and J lost 2, with 8 bases in between. The CDR3 coding sequence is TGTGCCAGCAGCTTTGTGTCAGCTGGGGCCAACGTCCTGACTTTC. This gives the protein CASSFVSAGANVLTF.

The chain employs TRBV5-6 and TRBJ2-5; D might be TRBD1 (6 bases). This CDR3 has 16 amino acids. CDR1 is SGHDT and CDR2 is YYEEEE in the germline V gene. Trimming removed 4 bases from V and 2 bases from J, with 18 bases in between. CDR3 sequence (DNA): TGTGCCAGCAGCGACGTACCTCTGGACAGACAAGAGACCCAGTACTTC. It translates to CASSDVPLDRQETQYF.

This chain joins TRBV4-1 and TRBJ2-5; D uncertain. The V end was cut by 0 bases, the J end by 3 bases, with 5 bases between. Germline CDR1 MGHRA, CDR2 YSYEKL. There are 13 residues in the CDR3. The CDR3 coding sequence is TGCGCCAGCAGCCAAGATCAGGAAGAGACCCAGTACTTC. Protein product: CASSQDQEETQYF.

V usage is TRBV9 and J usage is TRBJ1-2; D remains ambiguous. This CDR3 region has 15 residues. In germline, CDR1 is SGDLS, CDR2 YYNGEE. Trimming left V 3 bases short and J 2 bases short, with 14 bases between. CDR3 bases: TGTGCCAGCAGCGCTGGGAGACTCGCCAACTATGGCTACACCTTC. Protein sequence: CASSAGRLANYGYTF. Full variable domain (remainder filled in from reference TRBV9 and TRBJ1-2): DSGVTQTPKHLITATGQRVTLRCSPRSGDLSVYWYQQSLDQGLQFLIQYYNGEERAKGNILERFSAQQFPDLHSELNLSSLELGDSALYFCASSAGRLANYGYTFGSGTRLTVV.

This CDR3 reads CSVVDRGRNEQFF. CDR3 sequence (DNA): TGCAGCGTTGTTGACAGGGGGCGAAATGAGCAGTTCTTC. The chain joins TRBV29-1 to TRBJ2-1; 10 nucleotides match TRBD1. The germline V gene has CDR1 SQVTM and CDR2 ANQGSEA. CDR3 length: 13 amino acids. With 4 bases clipped from V and 7 bases from J, the junction kept 4 bases outside the gene matches.